One and the same sample provided the 9 T cell receptor beta chains below, sequenced in a study of OX40 agonist ivuxolimab in advanced cancers. Here immunoSEQ multiplex PCR was the method, and the copy in TCRdb shows in-frame clones only, minus some. This table has roughly 89,000 clones, just over 85% appearing once. Here the sequenced sample was CD4+ or CD8+ T cells sorted from blood, taken in a trial of the OX40 agonist ivuxolimab. All receptors come from an adult with an advanced solid tumor such as melanoma, head and neck, liver or kidney cancer.

The chain joins TRBV7-9 to TRBJ1-5; 8 nucleotides agree with TRBD1. The CDR3 runs 15 residues. Germline CDR1 is SEHNR and CDR2 is FQNEAQ (reference sequence). Trimming at V came to 3 bases and at J to 5 bases, leaving 6 bases not matched to a gene. CDR3 sequence reads: CASSLGTGLDQPQHF. The CDR3 DNA follows: TGTGCCAGCAGCTTGGGGACAGGTCTTGATCAGCCCCAGCATTTT.

The chain recombines TRBV19 with TRBJ2-1, with 12 bases lining up with TRBD2. From germline, CDR1 is LNHDA and CDR2 SQIVND (reference sequence). V trimming: 5 bases; J trimming: 9 bases; junction bases outside the gene matches: 8. The CDR3 extends over 15 amino acids. The CDR3 loop is CASSVGLAGFGEQFF. The CDR3 DNA sequence: TGTGCCAGTAGTGTCGGACTAGCGGGATTTGGTGAGCAGTTCTTC.

In this sample, this clone turned up once. The V call is TRBV5-1, the J call TRBJ1-1; TRBD1 matches 8 bases. V lost 3 bases to trimming and J lost 1 base; unmatched junction nucleotides: 5. CDR3 size: 15 residues. Germline V gene sequence: CDR1 SGHRS, CDR2 YFSETQ. CDR3 nucleotide sequence: TGCGCCAGCAGCTCGGACAGGGCGTGGAACACTGAAGCTTTCTTT. The encoded protein is CASSSDRAWNTEAFF.

The V gene is TRBV30, the J gene TRBJ1-3, with 7 positions matching TRBD1. The V gene's germline CDR1 is GTSNPN and CDR2 SVGIG (reference sequence). Germline trimming cut 8 bases from V and 2 bases from J; bases unmatched to any gene: 6. The CDR3 runs to 13 residues. CDR3 protein: CAAGQWAGNTIYF. CDR3 DNA sequence: TGTGCCGCGGGACAGTGGGCTGGAAACACCATATATTTT.

The chain has TRBV4-1 and TRBJ1-1; 11 positions match TRBD1. The CDR3 spans 17 residues. Germline V gives CDR1 MGHRA, CDR2 YSYEKL. Trimming cost V 1 base and J 5 bases; bases outside gene matches: 9. The CDR3 region has the DNA TGCGCCAGCAGCCAAGGCATAGGGACAGGGGGGCGTACTGAAGCTTTCTTT. This encodes CASSQGIGTGGRTEAFF.

The chain employs TRBV19 and TRBJ2-7; TRBD2 might be the D (7 bases). The CDR3 has 16 amino acids. The germline CDR1 and CDR2 sequences are LNHDA and SQIVND (reference sequence). V lost 7 bases and J lost 1, with 20 bases in between. CDR3 coding DNA: TGTGCCAGTAACAACAAGGGGGGGGGCCCGTCCTACGAGCAGTACTTC. Amino acids: CASNNKGGGPSYEQYF.

The rearrangement uses TRBV7-9 and TRBJ2-7; 9 positions match TRBD1. This CDR3 region has 16 residues. J lost 3 bases, V lost 5 bases, and 11 bases had no gene match. Germline CDR1 is SEHNR and CDR2 is FQNEAQ (reference sequence). The CDR3 DNA reads TGTGCCAGCAGCCCTCCGCAGACAGGGGGAGGCTACGAGCAGTACTTC. Translation gives CASSPPQTGGGYEQYF. The entire variable domain, with the rest obtained from reference TRBV7-9 and TRBJ2-7, is as follows: DTGVSQNPRHKITKRGQNVTFRCDPISEHNRLYWYRQTLGQGPEFLTYFQNEAQLEKSRLLSDRFSAERPKGSFSTLEIQRTEQGDSAMYLCASSPPQTGGGYEQYFGPGTRLTVT.

The chain has TRBV2 and TRBJ1-2; no clear D. V lost 2 bases, J lost 7 bases, and 17 bases lay in between. CDR3 length: 15 amino acids. Germline CDR1 reads SNHLY; CDR2 reads FYNNEI. This CDR3 is CASSEIMAGIGGYTF. In DNA form, the CDR3 reads TGTGCCAGCAGTGAAATAATGGCCGGAATAGGTGGCTACACCTTC.

The J gene is TRBJ2-3, the V gene TRBV7-2; no clear D gene. Germline lookup yields CDR1 SGHTA and CDR2 FQGNSA. CDR3 length: 13 residues. Between the trimmed V and J ends, which lost 2 bases and 4 bases, there was a span of 7 bases. The DNA for the CDR3 is TGTGCCAGCAGCTTACAAGGTGCAGATACGCAGTATTTT. It translates to CASSLQGADTQYF.